These T cell receptor beta chains were read from a single sample in a study of T cells in Graves' hyperthyroidism and ophthalmopathy. TCRdb ran MiXCR on the multiplex PCR reads and lists one entry per CDR3 protein. This table holds nearly 600,000 distinct CDR3 sequences, approximately 14% found once. The sequencing sample was made of blood. The receptors derive from a woman aged 18-29 years with Graves' ophthalmopathy. CDR3s include the opening cysteine and the closing phenylalanine or tryptophan. The D gene is left open where the match is weak. The size field is filled for only some rows; it gives once, few, many or a size class.

.,TRBV15,TRBJ2-7,many,CATSRVGTASRGEQYF,TGTGCCACCAGCAGAGTTGGGACAGCTAGCCGGGGGGAGCAGTACTTC
.,TRBV3-1,TRBJ2-1,many,CASSHSKAGSSSYNEQFF,TGTGCCAGCAGCCATTCCAAAGCGGGCTCAAGCTCCTACAATGAGCAGTTCTTC
TRBD1,TRBV2,TRBJ2-1,.,CASRPGTGYAEQFF,TGTGCCAGCAGACCCGGGACAGGGTACGCTGAGCAGTTCTTC
TRBD1,TRBV6-1,TRBJ2-1,many,CASRDRGSDNEQFF,TGTGCCAGCAGGGACAGGGGCTCGGATAATGAGCAGTTCTTC
.,TRBV2,TRBJ2-2,many,CASSVRGGGDFGELFF,TGTGCCAGCAGTGTGAGGGGGGGCGGAGACTTTGGGGAGCTGTTTTTT
TRBD1,TRBV3-1,TRBJ2-7,.,CASSQEPTGGWSYEQYF,TGTGCCAGCAGCCAAGAACCGACAGGGGGCTGGTCCTACGAGCAGTACTTC
TRBD1,TRBV5-8,TRBJ1-1,many,CASRREQGASTEAFF,TGTGCCAGCAGGAGGGAACAGGGGGCGAGTACTGAAGCTTTCTTT
.,TRBV4-1,TRBJ1-4,few,CASSWSATTTNEKLFF,TGCGCCAGCAGCTGGTCCGCAACGACAACTAATGAAAAACTGTTTTTT
TRBD1,TRBV7-8,TRBJ2-7,many,CASSIGTGSGTYEQYF,TGTGCCAGCAGCATAGGGACAGGCTCGGGAACCTACGAGCAGTACTTC
TRBD1,TRBV29-1,TRBJ2-7,medium-sized,CSVERGTGGYEQYF,TGCAGCGTTGAACGGGGTACAGGGGGCTACGAGCAGTACTTC
TRBD2,TRBV19,TRBJ2-7,.,CASSIRAPSGLAGPSSYEQYF,TGTGCCAGTAGTATACGGGCCCCCTCGGGACTAGCGGGCCCGAGCTCCTACGAGCAGTACTTC
TRBD1,TRBV2,TRBJ1-5,many,CASSFWAGTGNQPQHF,TGTGCCAGCAGTTTTTGGGCCGGGACAGGGAATCAGCCCCAGCATTTT
.,TRBV3-1,TRBJ2-7,few,CASSQGWACEQYF,TGTGCCAGCAGCCAAGGATGGGCCTGCGAGCAGTACTTC
TRBD2,TRBV5-6,TRBJ2-3,few,CASSPGTSDADTQYF,TGTGCCAGCAGCCCTGGGACTAGCGATGCAGATACGCAGTATTTT
.,TRBV6-1,TRBJ2-5,many,CASSNDGYQETQYF,TGTGCCAGCAGCAACGACGGGTACCAAGAGACCCAGTACTTC
.,TRBV6-1,TRBJ2-5,many,CANLSKGLAEDPQETQYF,TGTGCCAATCTATCAAAGGGTTTAGCGGAAGACCCTCAAGAGACCCAGTACTTC
TRBD2,TRBV29-1,TRBJ2-3,many,CSVDASGSTDTQYF,TGCAGCGTTGACGCTAGCGGGAGCACAGATACGCAGTATTTT
TRBD2,TRBV5-5,TRBJ2-7,.,CASSLAGLAGGRNFYEQYF,TGTGCCAGCAGCTTGGCGGGACTAGCGGGGGGTCGAAACTTCTACGAGCAGTACTTC
TRBD2,TRBV20-1,TRBJ2-1,many,CSGLAGGYNEQFF,TGCAGTGGGTTAGCGGGAGGGTACAATGAGCAGTTCTTC
TRBD2,TRBV6-1,TRBJ2-5,many,CASSPSGYPGETQYF,TGTGCCAGCAGCCCTAGCGGCTACCCGGGAGAGACCCAGTACTTC
.,TRBV24-1,TRBJ2-4,few,CATSVAGPQNIQYF,TGTGCCACCAGTGTTGCGGGACCGCAAAACATTCAGTACTTC
TRBD2,TRBV24-1,TRBJ2-7,many,CATRSSGEYEQYF,TGTGCCACCCGGTCGAGCGGGGAGTACGAGCAGTACTTC
TRBD2,TRBV28,TRBJ2-1,many,CASRVGSSGTSSYNEQFF,TGTGCCAGCAGGGTGGGGAGTAGCGGGACGAGCTCCTACAATGAGCAGTTCTTC
.,TRBV14,TRBJ2-1,.,CASSQEGVGSRGRFLSYNEQFF,TGTGCCAGCAGCCAAGAAGGGGTCGGGAGTAGAGGCAGATTTCTCTCCTACAATGAACAGTTCTTC